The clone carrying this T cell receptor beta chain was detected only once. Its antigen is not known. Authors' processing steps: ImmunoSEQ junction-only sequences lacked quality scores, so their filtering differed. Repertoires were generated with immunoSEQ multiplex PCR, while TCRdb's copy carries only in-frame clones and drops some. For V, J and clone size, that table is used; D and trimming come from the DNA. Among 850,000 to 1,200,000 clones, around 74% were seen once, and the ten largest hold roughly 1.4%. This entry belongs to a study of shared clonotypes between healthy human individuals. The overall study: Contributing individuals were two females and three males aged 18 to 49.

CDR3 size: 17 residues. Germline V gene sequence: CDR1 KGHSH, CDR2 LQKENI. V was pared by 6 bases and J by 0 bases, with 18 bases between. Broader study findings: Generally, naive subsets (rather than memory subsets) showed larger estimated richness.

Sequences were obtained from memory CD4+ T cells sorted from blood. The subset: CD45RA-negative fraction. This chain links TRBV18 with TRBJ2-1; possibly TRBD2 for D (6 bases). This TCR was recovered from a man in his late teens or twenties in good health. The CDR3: CASSGGRRRNSYNEQFF. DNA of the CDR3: TGTGCCAGCTCGGGGGGACGACGGCGGAACTCCTACAATGAGCAGTTCTTC.